This TCR beta chain comes out of a study of cytomegalovirus exposure and HLA in healthy donors. PCR employed 60 Vbeta and 13 Jbeta primers. Using immunoSEQ multiplex PCR, the repertoire was profiled, and TCRdb retains in-frame clones only, with some absent. The repertoire table contains about 150,000 clones. The sample was PBMCs. The source of this sequence is a man aged 25-45 years in good health and CMV-seronegative.

Written as DNA, the CDR3 is TGCGCCAGCAGCTTGGGTCTGACTAGCAGATACGAGCAGTACTTC. Its translation is CASSLGLTSRYEQYF. This sequence joins TRBV5-1 and TRBJ2-7; the match to TRBD2 covers 7 bases. The germline V gene has CDR1 SGHRS and CDR2 YFSETQ. V lost 0 bases, J lost 4 bases, and 7 bases stayed unmatched. The CDR3 contains 15 residues.